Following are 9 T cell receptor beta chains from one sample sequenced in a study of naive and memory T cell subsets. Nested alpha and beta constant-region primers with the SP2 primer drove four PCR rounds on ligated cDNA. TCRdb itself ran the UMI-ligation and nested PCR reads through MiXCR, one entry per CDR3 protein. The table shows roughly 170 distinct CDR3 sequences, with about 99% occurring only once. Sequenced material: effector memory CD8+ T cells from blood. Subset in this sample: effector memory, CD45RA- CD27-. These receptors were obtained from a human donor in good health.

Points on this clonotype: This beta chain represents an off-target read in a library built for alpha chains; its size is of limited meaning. The CDR3 region is CASTVDSGGTYEQYF. The CDR3 DNA reads as TGTGCCAGCACTGTAGATAGCGGGGGGACCTACGAGCAGTACTTC. This sequence joins TRBV2 and TRBJ2-7, with 10 bases identical to TRBD2. The CDR3 loop spans 15 amino acids. J lost 2 bases, V lost 7 bases, and 8 bases had no gene match. Germline loops: CDR1 SNHLY, CDR2 FYNNEI.

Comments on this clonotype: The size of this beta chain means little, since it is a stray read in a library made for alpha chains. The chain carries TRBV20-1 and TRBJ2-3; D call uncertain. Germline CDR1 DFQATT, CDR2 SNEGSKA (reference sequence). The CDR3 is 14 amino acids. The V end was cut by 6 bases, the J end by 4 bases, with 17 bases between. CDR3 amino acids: CSAPTLVVSDTQYF. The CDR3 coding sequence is TGCAGTGCCCCGACACTCGTGGTCTCAGATACGCAGTATTTT.

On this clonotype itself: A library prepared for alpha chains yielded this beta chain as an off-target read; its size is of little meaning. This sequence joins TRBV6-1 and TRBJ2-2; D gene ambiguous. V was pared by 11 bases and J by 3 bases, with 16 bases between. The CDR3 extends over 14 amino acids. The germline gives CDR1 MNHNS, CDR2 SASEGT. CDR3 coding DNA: TGTGCCGAAGCCCTAAGACGGGACACCGGGGAGCTGTTTTTT. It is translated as CAEALRRDTGELFF.

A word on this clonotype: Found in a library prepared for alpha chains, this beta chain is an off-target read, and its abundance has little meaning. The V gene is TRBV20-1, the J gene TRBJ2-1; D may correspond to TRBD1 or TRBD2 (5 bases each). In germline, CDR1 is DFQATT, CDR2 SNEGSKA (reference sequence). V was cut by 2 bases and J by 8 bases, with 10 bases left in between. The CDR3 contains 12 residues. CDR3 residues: CSARFWGYEQFF. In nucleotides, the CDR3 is TGCAGTGCTAGATTCTGGGGGTATGAGCAGTTCTTC.

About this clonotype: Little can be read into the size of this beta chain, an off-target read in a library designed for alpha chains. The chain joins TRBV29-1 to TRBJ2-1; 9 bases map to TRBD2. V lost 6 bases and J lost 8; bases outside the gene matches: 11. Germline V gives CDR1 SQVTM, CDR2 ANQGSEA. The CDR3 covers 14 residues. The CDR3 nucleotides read TGCAGCGTAGAACCGCGGGAGGGCCTGGATGAGCAGTTCTTC. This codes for CSVEPREGLDEQFF.

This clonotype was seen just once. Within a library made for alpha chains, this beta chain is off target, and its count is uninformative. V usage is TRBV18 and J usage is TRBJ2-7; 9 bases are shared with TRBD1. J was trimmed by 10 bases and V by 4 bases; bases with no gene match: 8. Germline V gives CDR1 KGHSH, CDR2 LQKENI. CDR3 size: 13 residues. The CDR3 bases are TGTGCCAGCTCACACGGGGACAGGGCCCGTCAGTACTTC. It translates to CASSHGDRARQYF.

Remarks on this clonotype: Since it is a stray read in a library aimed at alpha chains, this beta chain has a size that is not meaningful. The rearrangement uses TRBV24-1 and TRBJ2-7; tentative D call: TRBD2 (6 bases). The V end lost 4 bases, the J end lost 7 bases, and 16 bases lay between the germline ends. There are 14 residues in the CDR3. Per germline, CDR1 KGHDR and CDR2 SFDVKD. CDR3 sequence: CATSDPTRTWEQYF. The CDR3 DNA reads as TGTGCCACCAGTGACCCGACTAGGACATGGGAGCAGTACTTC.

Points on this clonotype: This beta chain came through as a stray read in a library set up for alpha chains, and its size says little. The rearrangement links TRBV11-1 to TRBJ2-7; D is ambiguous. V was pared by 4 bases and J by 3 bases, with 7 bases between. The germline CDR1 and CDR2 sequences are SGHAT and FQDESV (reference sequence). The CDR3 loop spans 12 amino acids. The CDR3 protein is CASSYYSYEQYF. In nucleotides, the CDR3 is TGTGCCAGCAGCTATTACAGCTACGAGCAGTACTTC.

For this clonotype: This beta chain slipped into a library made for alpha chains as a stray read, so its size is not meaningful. The CDR3 reads CASNRDRARNEKLFF. CDR3 DNA sequence: TGTGCCAGCAACCGGGACAGGGCCCGTAATGAAAAACTGTTTTTT. This sequence joins TRBV5-8 and TRBJ1-4; 9 bases map to TRBD1. Per germline, CDR1 SGHTS and CDR2 YDEGEE. V shed 6 bases, J shed 4 bases, and the junction held 7 bases outside the gene matches. This CDR3 has 15 amino acids.